This is a list of T cell receptor beta chains from one sample in a study of cytomegalovirus exposure and HLA in healthy donors. Sequencing used immunoSEQ multiplex PCR; TCRdb keeps in-frame clones, though not all of them. Of about 160,000 clones listed, roughly 79% were seen once; the top ten hold over 1%. Sequenced: PBMCs. The origin of the receptors is a woman in her fifties or sixties in good health and CMV-seronegative. CDR3s include the opening cysteine and the closing phenylalanine or tryptophan. The D gene is left open where the match is weak. The size entry is marked missing in some rows and otherwise reads once, few, many or a size class.

V gene: TRBV5-1; D gene: TRBD1; J gene: TRBJ1-5; clone size: once; CDR3 DNA: TGCGCCAGCACCCCGACAGGGCGTACCGATCAGCCCCAGCATTTT; CDR3 protein: CASTPTGRTDQPQHF
V gene: TRBV28; D gene: TRBD2; J gene: TRBJ2-3; clone size: few; CDR3 DNA: TGTGCCAGCAGGACGGGCGGGAGTACAGATACGCAGTATTTT; CDR3 protein: CASRTGGSTDTQYF
V gene: TRBV4-3; D gene: -; J gene: TRBJ1-2; clone size: -; CDR3 DNA: TGCGCCAGCAGCCAAGGTAGAACAGAGGGTTATGGCTACACCTTC; CDR3 protein: CASSQGRTEGYGYTF
V gene: TRBV18; D gene: TRBD1; J gene: TRBJ1-4; clone size: -; CDR3 DNA: TGTGCCAGCTCACCATACAGGGGTACGAATGAAAAACTGTTTTTT; CDR3 protein: CASSPYRGTNEKLFF
V gene: TRBV7-2; D gene: TRBD2; J gene: TRBJ2-5; clone size: -; CDR3 DNA: TGTGCCAGCAGCTCGGGACTAGCGGGAGAGACCCAGTACTTC; CDR3 protein: CASSSGLAGETQYF
V gene: TRBV7-2; D gene: -; J gene: TRBJ1-5; clone size: -; CDR3 DNA: TGTGCCAGCAGGCTGGGAGGGACCGACAATCAGCCCCAGCATTTT; CDR3 protein: CASRLGGTDNQPQHF
V gene: TRBV4-3; D gene: TRBD2; J gene: TRBJ2-3; clone size: -; CDR3 DNA: TGCGCCAGCAGCCAAGAATGGGCGGGGGTGATCGGCACAGATACGCAGTATTTT; CDR3 protein: CASSQEWAGVIGTDTQYF
V gene: TRBV14; D gene: TRBD1; J gene: TRBJ1-2; clone size: -; CDR3 DNA: TGTGCCAGCAGCCCGCCAGGACAGGGCTATGGCTACACCTTC; CDR3 protein: CASSPPGQGYGYTF
V gene: TRBV6-6; D gene: TRBD1; J gene: TRBJ1-6; clone size: -; CDR3 DNA: TGTGCCAGCAGTTTGGAGGGGGCTCTCCACTTT; CDR3 protein: CASSLEGALHF
V gene: TRBV9; D gene: -; J gene: TRBJ2-7; clone size: -; CDR3 DNA: TGTGCCAGCAGCGTGAATGAGGGCGAGCAGTACTTC; CDR3 protein: CASSVNEGEQYF
V gene: TRBV2; D gene: TRBD1; J gene: TRBJ1-5; clone size: -; CDR3 DNA: TGTGCCAGCAGCCACCATTGGACAGGGGAAGGCAATCAGCCCCAGCATTTT; CDR3 protein: CASSHHWTGEGNQPQHF
V gene: TRBV10-3; D gene: TRBD2; J gene: TRBJ2-1; clone size: -; CDR3 DNA: TGTGCCACGGACCGGGGAGCGGGATTGGGTGGGCAGTTCTTC; CDR3 protein: CATDRGAGLGGQFF
V gene: TRBV19; D gene: -; J gene: TRBJ2-5; clone size: -; CDR3 DNA: TGTGCCAGTAGAACAGGGAGTCGAGAGACCCAGTACTTC; CDR3 protein: CASRTGSRETQYF
V gene: TRBV6-5; D gene: TRBD2; J gene: TRBJ2-7; clone size: -; CDR3 DNA: TGTGCCAGCAGCTCTGGACTAGTTAGGCAGTACTTC; CDR3 protein: CASSSGLVRQYF
V gene: TRBV5-5; D gene: TRBD1; J gene: TRBJ2-7; clone size: -; CDR3 DNA: TGTGCCAGCAGTTTAGCCGGGACAGACTCCTACGAGCAGTACTTC; CDR3 protein: CASSLAGTDSYEQYF
V gene: TRBV7-9; D gene: -; J gene: TRBJ1-5; clone size: -; CDR3 DNA: TGTGCCAGCAGCTTACAGGGTAATCAGCCCCAGCATTTT; CDR3 protein: CASSLQGNQPQHF
V gene: TRBV14; D gene: -; J gene: TRBJ2-1; clone size: -; CDR3 DNA: TGTGCCAGCAGCCAAGTTAGACTAGGAAGATATAATGAGCAGTTCTTC; CDR3 protein: CASSQVRLGRYNEQFF
V gene: TRBV6-6; D gene: -; J gene: TRBJ1-2; clone size: -; CDR3 DNA: TGTGCCAGCAGGGACAGCTATGGCTACACCTTC; CDR3 protein: CASRDSYGYTF
V gene: TRBV11-3; D gene: -; J gene: TRBJ1-6; clone size: -; CDR3 DNA: TGTGCCAGCAGCTCAGGACAGCTAAATTCACCCCTCCACTTT; CDR3 protein: CASSSGQLNSPLHF
V gene: TRBV5-3; D gene: TRBD1; J gene: TRBJ1-5; clone size: -; CDR3 DNA: TGTGCCAGAAGCACCCGGGACAGGGGCCTGCGGGGCAATCAGCCCCAGCATTTT; CDR3 protein: CARSTRDRGLRGNQPQHF
V gene: TRBV10-3; D gene: TRBD2; J gene: TRBJ2-5; clone size: -; CDR3 DNA: TGTGCCATCAGTGACACTAGCGGGGGCCGCCAAGAGACCCAGTACTTC; CDR3 protein: CAISDTSGGRQETQYF
V gene: TRBV21-1; D gene: -; J gene: TRBJ2-4; clone size: -; CDR3 DNA: TGTGCCAGCAGCAAAGGGAGGGGGGGGAAGTTACTGGCCAAAAACATTCAGTACTTC; CDR3 protein: CASSKGRGGKLLAKNIQYF
V gene: TRBV9; D gene: TRBD1; J gene: TRBJ2-7; clone size: -; CDR3 DNA: TGTGCCAGCAGCTCCCGGGACAGGGGGGTAGAGCAGTACTTC; CDR3 protein: CASSSRDRGVEQYF
V gene: TRBV5-5; D gene: -; J gene: TRBJ1-2; clone size: -; CDR3 DNA: TGTGCCAGCACCCCCGAACTTCTTCGCTACGGCTACACCTTC; CDR3 protein: CASTPELLRYGYTF
V gene: TRBV7-2; D gene: -; J gene: TRBJ2-1; clone size: -; CDR3 DNA: TGTGCCAGCAAGGGTGGGGGGTACGACAATGAGCAGTTCTTC; CDR3 protein: CASKGGGYDNEQFF
V gene: TRBV18; D gene: TRBD1; J gene: TRBJ1-3; clone size: -; CDR3 DNA: TGTGCCAGCTCACCACAGACAGGGCTGGGAAACACCATATATTTT; CDR3 protein: CASSPQTGLGNTIYF
V gene: TRBV4-3; D gene: TRBD1; J gene: TRBJ1-2; clone size: few; CDR3 DNA: TGCGCCAGCAGCCAAACCCAGAAAGGGGCAGGGGGAATCTATGGCTACACCTTC; CDR3 protein: CASSQTQKGAGGIYGYTF
V gene: TRBV28; D gene: -; J gene: TRBJ2-7; clone size: -; CDR3 DNA: TGTGCCAGCAGTTCCCAGACTCCTAGCTACGAGCAGTACTTC; CDR3 protein: CASSSQTPSYEQYF
V gene: TRBV7-9; D gene: TRBD2; J gene: TRBJ2-7; clone size: -; CDR3 DNA: TGTGCCAGCAGCTTAGACGGGACTAGCGGGATTAGGCGCACGTACGAGCAGTACTTC; CDR3 protein: CASSLDGTSGIRRTYEQYF
V gene: TRBV6-6; D gene: TRBD1; J gene: TRBJ1-1; clone size: -; CDR3 DNA: TGTGCCAGCAATGGACAGGGTCCGAACACTGAAGCTTTCTTT; CDR3 protein: CASNGQGPNTEAFF
V gene: TRBV7-2; D gene: -; J gene: TRBJ2-1; clone size: -; CDR3 DNA: TGTGCCAGCAGCTTAGCGCGGGGAAAGCCTGGCGAGCAGTTCTTC; CDR3 protein: CASSLARGKPGEQFF
V gene: TRBV28; D gene: -; J gene: TRBJ1-2; clone size: -; CDR3 DNA: TGTGCCAGCACGTACGAGTCCAGGGTTAACTATGGCTACACCTTC; CDR3 protein: CASTYESRVNYGYTF
V gene: TRBV2; D gene: -; J gene: TRBJ1-2; clone size: few; CDR3 DNA: TGTGCCAGCAGTGAAAATCGACAGGTTGGAGGCTACACCTTC; CDR3 protein: CASSENRQVGGYTF
V gene: TRBV9; D gene: TRBD2; J gene: TRBJ2-3; clone size: -; CDR3 DNA: TGTGCCAGCAGCGCCTATCTGACTAGCGGCTACACAGATACGCAGTATTTT; CDR3 protein: CASSAYLTSGYTDTQYF
V gene: TRBV5-1; D gene: -; J gene: TRBJ1-3; clone size: -; CDR3 DNA: TGCGCCAGCAGCTTGACAGGGATCCTTGGAAACACCATATATTTT; CDR3 protein: CASSLTGILGNTIYF